These 23 T cell receptor beta chains share one sample of origin, sequenced in a study of blood T cells in healthy people across ages. PCR was performed a second time for roughly 7 to 11 cycles using a sample-barcoded 5' primer and a J-beta primer mix. TCRdb reprocessed the 5' RACE reads with MiXCR, giving one entry per CDR3 protein. The top ten clones hold 7.9% of a sample with about 1,600,000 distinct CDR3 sequences, around 42% of them seen once. Sequencing input: blood. Source of these receptors: a woman under 30 in good health.

This clonotype came up a few times. The gene calls are TRBV12-3 or TRBV12-4 and TRBJ1-1; D not certain. The CDR3 length is 11 residues. Trimming took 6 bases from V and 8 from J, leaving 10 bases between them. The CDR3 DNA is TGTGCCAGCAGCCTAGTGGGGGAAGCTTTCTTT. It is translated as CASSLVGEAFF.

The V call is TRBV6-1, the J call TRBJ1-2; 11 bases align to TRBD1. Germline V gene data show CDR1 as MNHNS and CDR2 as SASEGT. The CDR3 spans 17 residues. Trimming removed 6 bases from V and 1 base from J; junction bases left unmatched: 10. Here the CDR3 DNA reads TGTGCCAGCAGAACCGGGACAGGGGGTAAAGTTAACTATGGCTACACCTTC. Protein product: CASRTGTGGKVNYGYTF.

This clonotype was counted once. Mismatch with germline at one junction end may stem from a read error. This chain joins TRBV6-1 and TRBJ1-1, with D uncertain. The germline V gene encodes CDR1 MNHNS and CDR2 SASEGT. This CDR3 comprises 15 residues. The CDR3 nucleotides are TGTGCCAGCAGCGAGCAAGACCGATCGAACCCTGAAGCTTTCTTT. This gives the protein CASSEQDRSNPEAFF.

The V and J genes are TRBV20-1 and TRBJ2-3, with 8 bases lining up with TRBD1. CDR1 is DFQATT and CDR2 is SNEGSKA in the germline V gene (reference sequence). The CDR3 contains 13 residues. The CDR3 nucleotides read TGCAGCCCCGGACAGGGACCCACAGATACGCAGTATTTT. Amino acids: CSPGQGPTDTQYF.

This clonotype was observed a few times. This sequence joins TRBV9 and TRBJ2-7; weak D call: TRBD2 (6 bases). The length of the CDR3 is 12 residues. V was trimmed by 7 bases and J by 0 bases, leaving 8 bases between them. CDR1 is SGDLS, CDR2 YYNGEE, per germline. As DNA, the CDR3 is TGTGCCAGCGCGGGGACCTCCTACGAGCAGTACTTC. Amino acids: CASAGTSYEQYF.

This clonotype has a handful of counts. One junction end disagrees with the germline gene, perhaps due to a read error. The chain links TRBV18 to TRBJ2-3, with no clear D. Per the germline V gene, CDR1 is KGHSH and CDR2 is LQKENI. There are 14 residues in the CDR3. The CDR3 protein is CASSSPSSTDTQYF. Here the CDR3 DNA reads TGTGCCAGCTCATCACCGTCTAGCACAGATACGCAGTATTTT.

This sequence joins TRBV2 and TRBJ1-2, with D possibly matching TRBD1 (5 bases). Trimming cost V 7 bases and J 2 bases, with 17 bases left between them. The CDR3 is 15 residues long. The germline CDR1 and CDR2 sequences are SNHLY and FYNNEI. CDR3 region: CASTIQEGANYGYTF. DNA for the CDR3: TGTGCCAGCACCATACAGGAGGGCGCGAACTATGGCTACACCTTC.

Comments on this clonotype: At one boundary the junction diverges from the germline segment, which might be a read error. The V gene is TRBV14, the J gene TRBJ2-7; D is undetermined. Germline CDR1 is SGHDN and CDR2 is FVKESK. The CDR3 length is 16 residues. This CDR3 is CASGQDYGMSSYEQYF. Written as DNA, the CDR3 is TGTGCCAGCGGCCAAGATTATGGGATGAGCTCCTACGAGCAGTACTTC.

The chain couples TRBV6-6 to TRBJ2-5; 9 bases are shared with TRBD1. The J call could be wrong; TRBJ2-7 is a better fit for the DNA end. Germline V lookup: CDR1 MNHNY, CDR2 SVGAGI (reference sequence). CDR3 size: 13 residues. The CDR3 nucleotides are TGTGCCAGCAGTTGCGGACAGGGGTACGAGCAGTACTTC. Encoded protein: CASSCGQGYEQYF.

This sequence joins TRBV3-1 and TRBJ2-7; 12 bases are shared with TRBD2. The J segment lost 0 bases and the V segment lost 1 base, leaving 1 base of the junction unmatched. Germline values: CDR1 LGHDT, CDR2 YNNKEL (reference sequence). The CDR3 is 16 amino acids. CDR3 sequence (DNA): TGTGCCAGCAGCCAAGGGACTAGCGGGATCTCCTACGAGCAGTACTTC. This gives the protein CASSQGTSGISYEQYF.

This clonotype was seen a few times. The V and J genes are TRBV7-3 and TRBJ2-3; 9 bases agree with TRBD2. After removal of 5 bases from V and 5 bases from J, the junction contained 11 bases not matched to a gene. CDR1 and CDR2 from the germline V gene are SGHTA and FQGTGA. The CDR3 runs to 16 residues. The CDR3: CASSPSGGGAVDTQYF. CDR3 DNA: TGTGCCAGCAGCCCCTCGGGCGGGGGGGCGGTAGATACGCAGTATTTT.

The chain carries TRBV20-1 and TRBJ1-1, with D perhaps matching TRBD1 (5 bases). The CDR3 extends over 16 amino acids. The ends were cut back, 5 bases at V and 1 base at J, with 20 bases in the middle. CDR1 DFQATT and CDR2 SNEGSKA come from the germline V gene (reference sequence). The CDR3 loop is CSAPPRVGGGNTEAFF. The CDR3 coding sequence is TGCAGTGCTCCACCCCGGGTAGGTGGGGGGAACACTGAAGCTTTCTTT.

This chain uses TRBV9 with TRBJ1-4; TRBD1 might be the D (5 bases). V lost 0 bases and J lost 4, with 13 bases in between. The CDR3 spans 16 residues. Looked up from germline, CDR1 is SGDLS and CDR2 is YYNGEE. This CDR3 is CASSVAGGTSNEKLFF. Written as DNA, the CDR3 is TGTGCCAGCAGCGTAGCGGGGGGAACAAGTAATGAAAAACTGTTTTTT.

V usage is TRBV4-1 and J usage is TRBJ1-5, with 9 positions matching TRBD1. V gave up 0 bases and J gave up 5 bases; unmatched junction bases: 5. The CDR3 runs 16 residues. From germline, CDR1 is MGHRA and CDR2 YSYEKL. In DNA, the CDR3 is TGCGCCAGCAGCCAAGAGTGGACAGGGGTCGATCAGCCCCAGCATTTT. It codes for CASSQEWTGVDQPQHF.

This clonotype was recorded only once. V gene TRBV12-3 or TRBV12-4 combines with J gene TRBJ1-3; D gene unclear. Trimming removed 7 bases from V and 0 bases from J, with 19 bases in between. The CDR3 spans 17 residues. This chain's CDR3 is CASIKSAVENSGNTIYF. For the CDR3, the DNA is TGTGCCAGCATTAAAAGTGCAGTAGAAAACTCTGGAAACACCATATATTTT.

This sequence joins TRBV6-6 and TRBJ2-1; 9 bases fit TRBD2. Matching the DNA end better, TRBJ2-7 makes the J call doubtful. Germline-derived CDR1 and CDR2 are MNHNY and SVGAGI (reference sequence). CDR3 length: 15 amino acids. The CDR3 sequence is CASSYSEAGGDEQYF. DNA for the CDR3: TGTGCCAGCAGTTACTCGGAAGCGGGAGGCGATGAGCAGTACTTC.

A few counts support this clonotype. J is TRBJ1-2 and V is TRBV12-3 or TRBV12-4, with D maybe TRBD1 (5 bases). This CDR3 has 13 residues. The V end was cut by 5 bases, the J end by 1 base, with 8 bases between. CDR3 loop: CASSGTINYGYTF. Written as DNA, the CDR3 is TGTGCCAGCAGTGGGACCATTAACTATGGCTACACCTTC.

In this sample, this clonotype turned up a few times. The rearrangement uses TRBV7-9 and TRBJ2-7; no reliable D call. Trimming took 5 bases from V and 5 from J, leaving 10 bases between them. This CDR3 has 12 residues. Germline V gives CDR1 SEHNR, CDR2 FQNEAQ (reference sequence). CDR3 in DNA: TGTGCCAGCAGCAGATTGGTCAACGAGCAGTACTTC. As protein: CASSRLVNEQYF.

The chain links TRBV25-1 to TRBJ1-1; no firm D call. This CDR3 spans 13 amino acids. In germline, CDR1 is MGHDK, CDR2 SYGVNS. V lost 6 bases to trimming and J lost 0 bases, with 8 bases between them. This CDR3 reads CASRSSMNTEAFF. The CDR3, as DNA: TGTGCCAGCAGGAGTTCCATGAACACTGAAGCTTTCTTT.

This clonotype was found a few times. The chain is built from TRBV20-1 and TRBJ2-7; 12 bases are shared with TRBD2. The germline V gene encodes CDR1 DFQATT and CDR2 SNEGSKA (reference sequence). The CDR3 is 15 amino acids. J lost 4 bases, V lost 6 bases, and 10 bases had no gene match. CDR3 DNA sequence: TGCAGTGCCACAGAACTAGCGGGGGGAATATACGAGCAGTACTTC. Its protein is CSATELAGGIYEQYF.

As for this clonotype: A much larger clone lies a single base off, so this may be a read error. The chain has TRBV25-1 and TRBJ1-2, with 12 nucleotides matching TRBD1. V was pared by 7 bases and J by 4 bases, with 4 bases of the junction left unmatched. CDR1 is MGHDK and CDR2 is SYGVNS in the germline V gene. CDR3 length: 14 amino acids. CDR3 amino acids: CASTPGQGAYGYTF. Written as DNA, the CDR3 is TGTGCCAGCACCCCGGGACAGGGGGCCTATGGCTACACCTTC.

This clonotype was seen only a few times. The chain links TRBV7-2 to TRBJ2-7; D is undetermined. Per germline, CDR1 SGHTA and CDR2 FQGNSA. V dropped 6 bases and J dropped 6 bases, with 9 bases sitting between them. The CDR3 length is 11 residues. CDR3 sequence (DNA): TGTGCCAGCAGTACTGCTGCCGAGCAGTACTTC. It encodes CASSTAAEQYF.

This sequence joins TRBV7-2 and TRBJ1-1, with a tentative D call TRBD1 (6 bases). This CDR3 has 13 residues. V was trimmed by 1 base and J by 12 bases, leaving 15 bases between them. Germline V lookup: CDR1 SGHTA, CDR2 FQGNSA. The CDR3 bases are TGTGCCAGCAGCTTAGAAGACAGGTTTCCAACTTTCTTT. It yields the protein CASSLEDRFPTFF.